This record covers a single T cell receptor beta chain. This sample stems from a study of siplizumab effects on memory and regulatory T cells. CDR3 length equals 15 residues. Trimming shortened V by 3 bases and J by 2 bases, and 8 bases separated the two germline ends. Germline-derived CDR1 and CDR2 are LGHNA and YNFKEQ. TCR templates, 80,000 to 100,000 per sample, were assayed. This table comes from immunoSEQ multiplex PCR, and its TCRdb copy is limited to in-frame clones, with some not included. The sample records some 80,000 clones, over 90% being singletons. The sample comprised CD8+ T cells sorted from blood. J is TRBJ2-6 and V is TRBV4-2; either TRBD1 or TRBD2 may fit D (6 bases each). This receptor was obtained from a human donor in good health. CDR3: CASSQGGTGANVLTF. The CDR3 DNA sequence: TGTGCCAGCAGCCAGGGGGGCACTGGGGCCAACGTCCTGACTTTC.